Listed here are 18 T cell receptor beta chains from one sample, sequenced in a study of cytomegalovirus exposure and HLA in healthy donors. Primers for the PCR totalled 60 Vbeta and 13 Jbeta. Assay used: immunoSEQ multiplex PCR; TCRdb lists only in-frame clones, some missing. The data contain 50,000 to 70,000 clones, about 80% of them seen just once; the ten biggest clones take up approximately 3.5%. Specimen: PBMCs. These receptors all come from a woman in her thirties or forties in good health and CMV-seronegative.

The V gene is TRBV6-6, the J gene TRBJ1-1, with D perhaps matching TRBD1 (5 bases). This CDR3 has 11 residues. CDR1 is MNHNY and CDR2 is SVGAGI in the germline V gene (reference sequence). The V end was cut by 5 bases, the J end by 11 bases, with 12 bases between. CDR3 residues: CASSPDRPAFF. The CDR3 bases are TGTGCCAGCAGTCCAGACAGACCGGCTTTCTTT.

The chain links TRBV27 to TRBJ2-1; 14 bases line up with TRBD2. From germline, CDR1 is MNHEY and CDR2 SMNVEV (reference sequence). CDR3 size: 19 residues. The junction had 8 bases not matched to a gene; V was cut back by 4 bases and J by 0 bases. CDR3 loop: CASSSPWTSGRSSYNEQFF. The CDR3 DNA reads TGTGCCAGCAGTTCCCCCTGGACTAGCGGGAGGAGCTCCTACAATGAGCAGTTCTTC.

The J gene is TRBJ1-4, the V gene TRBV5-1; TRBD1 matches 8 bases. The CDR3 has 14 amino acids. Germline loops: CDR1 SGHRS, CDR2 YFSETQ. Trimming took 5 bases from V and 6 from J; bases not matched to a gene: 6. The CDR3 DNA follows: TGCGCCAGCAGAACCGGGACAGGTGATGAAAAACTGTTTTTT. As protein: CASRTGTGDEKLFF.

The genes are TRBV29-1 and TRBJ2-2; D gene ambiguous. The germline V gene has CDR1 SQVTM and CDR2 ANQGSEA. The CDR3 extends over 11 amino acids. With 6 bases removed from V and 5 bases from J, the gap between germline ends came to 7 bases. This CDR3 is CSVGFTGELFF. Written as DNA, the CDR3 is TGCAGCGTCGGTTTTACCGGGGAGCTGTTTTTT.

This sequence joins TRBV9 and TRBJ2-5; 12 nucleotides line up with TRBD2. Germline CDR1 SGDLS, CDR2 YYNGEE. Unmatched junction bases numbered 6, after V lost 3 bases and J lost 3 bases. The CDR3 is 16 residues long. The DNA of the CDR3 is TGTGCCAGCAGCGGGAGACTAGCGGGAGATGAAGAGACCCAGTACTTC. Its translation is CASSGRLAGDEETQYF. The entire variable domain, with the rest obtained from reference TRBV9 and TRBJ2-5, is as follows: DSGVTQTPKHLITATGQRVTLRCSPRSGDLSVYWYQQSLDQGLQFLIQYYNGEERAKGNILERFSAQQFPDLHSELNLSSLELGDSALYFCASSGRLAGDEETQYFGPGTRLLVL.

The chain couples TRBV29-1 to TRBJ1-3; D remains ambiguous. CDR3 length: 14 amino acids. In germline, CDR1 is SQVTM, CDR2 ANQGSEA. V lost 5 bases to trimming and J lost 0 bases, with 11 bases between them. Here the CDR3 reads CSVSPRSSGNTIYF. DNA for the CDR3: TGCAGCGTTAGTCCCAGGTCCTCTGGAAACACCATATATTTT.

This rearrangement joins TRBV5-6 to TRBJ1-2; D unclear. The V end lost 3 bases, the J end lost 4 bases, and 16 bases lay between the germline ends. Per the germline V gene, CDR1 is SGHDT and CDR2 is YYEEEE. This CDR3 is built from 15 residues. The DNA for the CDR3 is TGTGCCAGCAGCTACAGTGTTCGCCCCTCCTATGGCTACACCTTC. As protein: CASSYSVRPSYGYTF.

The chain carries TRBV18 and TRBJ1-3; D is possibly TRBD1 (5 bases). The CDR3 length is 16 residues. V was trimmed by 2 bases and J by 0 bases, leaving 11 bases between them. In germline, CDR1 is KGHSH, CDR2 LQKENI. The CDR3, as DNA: TGTGCCAGCTCACCATACGACAGCTCCTCTGGAAACACCATATATTTT. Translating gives CASSPYDSSSGNTIYF.

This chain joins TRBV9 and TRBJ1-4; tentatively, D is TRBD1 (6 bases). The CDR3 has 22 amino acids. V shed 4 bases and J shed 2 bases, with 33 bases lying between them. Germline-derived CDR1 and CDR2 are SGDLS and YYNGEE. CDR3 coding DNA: TGTGCCAGCAGCTTCCACCCCACTGATTACAGGGTGTCGCCCGGGACTAATGAAAAACTGTTTTTT. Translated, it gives CASSFHPTDYRVSPGTNEKLFF.

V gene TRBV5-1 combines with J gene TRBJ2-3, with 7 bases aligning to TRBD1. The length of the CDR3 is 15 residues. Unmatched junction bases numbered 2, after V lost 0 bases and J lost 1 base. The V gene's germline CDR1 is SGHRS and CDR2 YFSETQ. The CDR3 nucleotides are TGCGCCAGCAGCTTGGGAGGACAGGGCACAGATACGCAGTATTTT. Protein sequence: CASSLGGQGTDTQYF.

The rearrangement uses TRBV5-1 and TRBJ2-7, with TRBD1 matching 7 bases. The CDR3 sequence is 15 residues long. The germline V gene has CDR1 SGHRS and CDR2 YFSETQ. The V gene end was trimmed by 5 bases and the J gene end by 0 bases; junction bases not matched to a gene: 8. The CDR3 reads CASRETGVASYEQYF. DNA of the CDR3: TGCGCCAGCAGAGAAACAGGGGTAGCCTCCTACGAGCAGTACTTC.

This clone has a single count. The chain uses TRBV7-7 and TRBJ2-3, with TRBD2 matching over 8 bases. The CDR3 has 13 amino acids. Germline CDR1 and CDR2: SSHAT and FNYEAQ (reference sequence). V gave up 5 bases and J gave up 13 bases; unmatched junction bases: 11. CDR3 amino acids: CASSEGTRGNKYF. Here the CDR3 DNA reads TGTGCCAGCAGCGAAGGGACTAGGGGGAATAAGTATTTT.

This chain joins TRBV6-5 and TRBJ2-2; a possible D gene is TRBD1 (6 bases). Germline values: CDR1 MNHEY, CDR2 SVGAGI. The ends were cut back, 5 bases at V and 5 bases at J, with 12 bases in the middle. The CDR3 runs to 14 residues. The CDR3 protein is CASSIRQATGELFF. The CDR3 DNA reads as TGTGCCAGCAGTATTCGACAGGCGACCGGGGAGCTGTTTTTT.

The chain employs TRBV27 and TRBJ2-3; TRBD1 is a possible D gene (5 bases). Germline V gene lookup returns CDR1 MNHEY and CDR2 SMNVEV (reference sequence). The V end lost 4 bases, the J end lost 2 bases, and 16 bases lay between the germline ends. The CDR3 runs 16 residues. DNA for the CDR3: TGTGCCAGCAGTTCTCAGGGCTCTCCGGTCACAGATACGCAGTATTTT. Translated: CASSSQGSPVTDTQYF.

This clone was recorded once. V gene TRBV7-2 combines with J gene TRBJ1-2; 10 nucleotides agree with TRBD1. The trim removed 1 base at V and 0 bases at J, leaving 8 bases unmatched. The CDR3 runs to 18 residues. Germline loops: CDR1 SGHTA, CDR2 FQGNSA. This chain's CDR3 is CASSLGPGQGLANYGYTF. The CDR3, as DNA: TGTGCCAGCAGCTTAGGACCGGGACAGGGGTTAGCTAACTATGGCTACACCTTC.

The CDR3 coding sequence is TGTGCCAGCAGCTTAGAGCCTGGAACTAGCGGTTACGAGCAGTACTTC. This codes for CASSLEPGTSGYEQYF. The chain employs TRBV11-2 and TRBJ2-7; 8 positions agree with TRBD2. Germline values: CDR1 SGHAT, CDR2 FQNNGV. The ends lost 0 bases at V and 4 bases at J; junction bases unmatched: 8. The CDR3 length is 16 residues.

CDR3 nucleotide sequence: TGTGCCAGCAGTTGGACAGCCTCTGGAAACACCATATATTTT. Residues: CASSWTASGNTIYF. The chain recombines TRBV6-6 with TRBJ1-3; maybe TRBD1 (6 bases). The CDR3 is 14 residues long. Germline V gene data show CDR1 as MNHNY and CDR2 as SVGAGI (reference sequence). V was pared by 4 bases and J by 0 bases, with 7 bases between.

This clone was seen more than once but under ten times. For the CDR3, the DNA is TGCAGCGTAGAACAGGGGTCGCCGCGGGAGCAGTTCTTC. Protein product: CSVEQGSPREQFF. The chain combines TRBV29-1 with TRBJ2-1; 7 bases map to TRBD1. CDR1 is SQVTM, CDR2 ANQGSEA, per germline. CDR3 length equals 13 residues. J lost 10 bases, V lost 6 bases, and 12 bases had no gene match.